The TCR beta chain described here comes from a study of blood T cell repertoires in COVID-19. Overall study context: Donors in the United States, Italy and Spain gave samples during acute or convalescent COVID-19.

Trimming removed 3 bases from V and 6 bases from J, with 4 bases in between. The CDR3 extends over 11 amino acids. Methods used by the authors: Estimation of nucleated cell counts relied on the amplification of reference gene primers. The assay was immunoSEQ multiplex PCR, and TCRdb's table has in-frame clones only and misses some. V and J calls and clone size are as listed in that table; D and trimming were resolved from the DNA. The repertoire has over 70,000 clones, roughly 80% of them found once; the top ten carry under 55%. This clone was observed a single time. Other DNA sequences from this sample encode an identical CDR3 as well.

Sequencing input: peripheral blood. The receptor was derived from a human donor in a cohort sampled during active COVID-19. The V gene is TRBV12-3 or TRBV12-4, the J gene TRBJ2-3; D remains ambiguous. In DNA form, the CDR3 reads TGTGCCAGCAGTTTCGGGGATACGCAGTATTTT. It encodes CASSFGDTQYF.